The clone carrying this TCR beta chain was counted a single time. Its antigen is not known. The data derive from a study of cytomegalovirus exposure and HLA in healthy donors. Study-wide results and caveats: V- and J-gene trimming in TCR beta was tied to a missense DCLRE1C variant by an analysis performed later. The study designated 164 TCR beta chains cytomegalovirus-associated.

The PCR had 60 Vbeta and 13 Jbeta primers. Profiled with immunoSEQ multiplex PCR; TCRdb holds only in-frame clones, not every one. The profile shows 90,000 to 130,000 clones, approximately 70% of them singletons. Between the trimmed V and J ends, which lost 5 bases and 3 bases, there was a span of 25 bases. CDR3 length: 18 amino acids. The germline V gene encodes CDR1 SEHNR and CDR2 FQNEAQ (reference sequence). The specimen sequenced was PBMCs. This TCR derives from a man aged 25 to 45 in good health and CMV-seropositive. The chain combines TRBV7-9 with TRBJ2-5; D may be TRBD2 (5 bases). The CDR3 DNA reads TGTGCCAGCAGCCCCACTAGATTCCAGCTTTTGAGGAAAGAGACCCAGTACTTC. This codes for CASSPTRFQLLRKETQYF. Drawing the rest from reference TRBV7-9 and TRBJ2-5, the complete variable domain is DTGVSQNPRHKITKRGQNVTFRCDPISEHNRLYWYRQTLGQGPEFLTYFQNEAQLEKSRLLSDRFSAERPKGSFSTLEIQRTEQGDSAMYLCASSPTRFQLLRKETQYFGPGTRLLVL.